What follows are 29 T cell receptor beta chains derived from one specimen sequenced in a study of blood T cell repertoires in COVID-19. Sequencing was performed with immunoSEQ multiplex PCR; in TCRdb, only in-frame clones are kept and a portion is missing. Here the sample spans about 39,000 clones, approximately 91% being singletons. The sample consisted of peripheral blood. Receptors originate from a human donor in a cohort sampled during active COVID-19.

V and J are TRBV10-3 and TRBJ2-1; 13 nucleotides line up with TRBD2. J was trimmed by 5 bases and V by 6 bases; bases with no gene match: 7. CDR1 is ENHRY, CDR2 SYGVKD, per germline. This CDR3 region has 16 residues. The CDR3: CAISGATSGGDNEQFF. Written as DNA, the CDR3 is TGTGCCATCAGCGGGGCAACTAGCGGGGGGGACAATGAGCAGTTCTTC.

The CDR3 DNA reads as TGCGCCAGCAGCCCAGGGACAGCCTACGAGCAGTACTTC. This gives the protein CASSPGTAYEQYF. J is TRBJ2-7 and V is TRBV5-1, with 7 bases aligning to TRBD1. Looked up from germline, CDR1 is SGHRS and CDR2 is YFSETQ. The CDR3 covers 13 residues. The J segment lost 2 bases and the V segment lost 4 bases, leaving 3 bases of the junction unmatched.

The chain combines TRBV5-4 with TRBJ2-5; 14 bases are a match to TRBD2. Germline-derived CDR1 and CDR2 are SGHNT and YYREEE (reference sequence). The CDR3 spans 16 residues. Losses at the gene ends were 6 bases for V and 2 bases for J; bases not matched to a gene: 6. The CDR3 DNA is TGTGCCAGCACCCCAGGGACTAGCGGGGGACAAGAGACCCAGTACTTC. Its protein product is CASTPGTSGGQETQYF.

The chain combines TRBV3-1 (or the pseudogene TRBV3-2) with TRBJ1-2; no firm D call. Germline V gives CDR1 LGHDT, CDR2 YNNKEL (reference sequence). V lost 3 bases and J lost 2, with 7 bases in between. This CDR3 has 13 residues. The CDR3 coding sequence is TGTGCCAGCAGCCAGAACAGAAACTATGGCTACACCTTC. Translating it yields CASSQNRNYGYTF.

The chain joins TRBV7-8 to TRBJ1-6; a possible D gene is TRBD1 (6 bases). The CDR3 totals 13 residues. Germline assignment: CDR1 SGHVS and CDR2 FQNEAQ. The V end lost 3 bases, the J end lost 7 bases, and 7 bases lay between the germline ends. The CDR3 protein is CASSFQGNSPLHF. The CDR3, as DNA: TGTGCCAGCAGCTTCCAGGGGAATTCACCCCTCCACTTT.

The V gene is TRBV5-5, the J gene TRBJ2-7; 9 positions agree with TRBD1. V shed 4 bases, J shed 2 bases, and the junction held 4 bases outside the gene matches. The CDR3 length is 14 residues. The germline CDR1 and CDR2 sequences are SGHKS and YYEKEE (reference sequence). The CDR3 DNA follows: TGTGCCAGCAGCCGACAGGGGGACACCTACGAGCAGTACTTC. Translated, it gives CASSRQGDTYEQYF.

The chain recombines TRBV5-1 with TRBJ1-1; 9 positions agree with TRBD1. V dropped 4 bases and J dropped 2; count of bases not matched to a gene: 6. Germline loops: CDR1 SGHRS, CDR2 YFSETQ. The CDR3 spans 15 residues. CDR3 region: CASSGTGIENTEAFF. CDR3 nucleotide sequence: TGCGCCAGCAGCGGGACAGGGATCGAAAACACTGAAGCTTTCTTT.

This rearrangement joins TRBV18 to TRBJ1-1; D is possibly TRBD1 (6 bases). Germline CDR1 and CDR2: KGHSH and LQKENI. The CDR3 totals 14 residues. V was pared by 2 bases and J by 1 base, with 8 bases between. CDR3 DNA sequence: TGTGCCAGCTCACCATCGGGACAGAACACTGAAGCTTTCTTT. The encoded protein is CASSPSGQNTEAFF.

This chain joins TRBV12-3 or TRBV12-4 and TRBJ2-1; TRBD2 matches 10 bases. CDR3 length equals 13 residues. V shed 5 bases and J 8 bases; nucleotides not matched to a gene: 3. The CDR3 DNA reads as TGTGCCAGCAGTCGGACTAGCGGCGATGAGCAGTTCTTC. Its protein product is CASSRTSGDEQFF.

This chain connects TRBV27 to TRBJ2-7; 8 bases line up with TRBD1. CDR3 length: 14 amino acids. Trimming took 5 bases from V and 7 from J; bases not matched to a gene: 10. CDR1 is MNHEY and CDR2 is SMNVEV in the germline V gene (reference sequence). The CDR3 nucleotides read TGTGCCAGCAGTCCCGGACAGGGCCAGGGAGAGCAGTACTTC. It codes for CASSPGQGQGEQYF.

The J gene is TRBJ2-3, the V gene TRBV24-1; 10 bases map to TRBD1. V trimming: 6 bases; J trimming: 0 bases; junction bases outside the gene matches: 2. The CDR3 extends over 15 amino acids. Germline V lookup: CDR1 KGHDR, CDR2 SFDVKD. CDR3 DNA sequence: TGTGCCACCAGTCGGACAGGGGGAAGCACAGATACGCAGTATTTT. Protein product: CATSRTGGSTDTQYF.

This clone has just one count. V is TRBV19 and J is TRBJ2-5; 7 bases agree with TRBD1. V shed 5 bases, J shed 3 bases, and the junction held 9 bases outside the gene matches. CDR1 and CDR2 from the germline V gene are LNHDA and SQIVND (reference sequence). The CDR3 spans 15 residues. DNA of the CDR3: TGTGCCAGTAGTCTGTGGACAGGAGATAAAGAGACCCAGTACTTC. Its translation: CASSLWTGDKETQYF.

The chain is built from TRBV19 and TRBJ1-1; D gene uncertain. The CDR3 loop spans 12 amino acids. Germline assignment: CDR1 LNHDA and CDR2 SQIVND (reference sequence). V lost 5 bases, J lost 5 bases, and 9 bases lay in between. DNA for the CDR3: TGTGCCAGTAGTTACGGGTATACTGAAGCTTTCTTT. This encodes CASSYGYTEAFF.

This chain joins TRBV3-1 (or the pseudogene TRBV3-2) and TRBJ1-2; D call uncertain. Germline V gene data show CDR1 as LGHDT and CDR2 as YNNKEL (reference sequence). The V and J ends lost 1 base and 5 bases respectively, with 11 bases between them. This CDR3 has 14 residues. CDR3 bases: TGTGCCAGCAGCCAAGGGCGGGTTGGGTATGGCTACACCTTC. The encoded protein is CASSQGRVGYGYTF.

The chain employs TRBV29-1 and TRBJ1-2; 7 positions agree with TRBD1. J lost 2 bases, V lost 5 bases, and 11 bases had no gene match. CDR1 SQVTM and CDR2 ANQGSEA come from the germline V gene. The CDR3 length is 15 residues. The CDR3 DNA reads as TGCAGCGTTTCTCTCCCCAAGGACAGGAACTATGGCTACACCTTC. Translating it yields CSVSLPKDRNYGYTF.

This chain connects TRBV28 to TRBJ1-5; a weak D match, TRBD1 (6 bases). Germline assignment: CDR1 MDHEN and CDR2 SYDVKM. The V end was cut by 4 bases, the J end by 4 bases, with 8 bases between. This CDR3 comprises 13 residues. The CDR3 is CASSYTGNQPQHF. DNA of the CDR3: TGTGCCAGCAGTTACACAGGGAATCAGCCCCAGCATTTT.

This chain connects TRBV11-2 to TRBJ2-7, with 7 bases aligning to TRBD2. The germline CDR1 and CDR2 sequences are SGHAT and FQNNGV. The CDR3 sequence is 17 residues long. V trimming: 1 base; J trimming: 4 bases; junction bases outside the gene matches: 13. The CDR3 DNA follows: TGTGCCAGCAGCTTAGCGGGGGGAGGGACCTCCGGGTACGAGCAGTACTTC. Protein sequence: CASSLAGGGTSGYEQYF.

This chain links TRBV28 with TRBJ1-5; 8 positions agree with TRBD1. CDR3 length equals 18 residues. The V and J ends lost 7 bases and 2 bases, in that order; junction bases with no gene match: 16. Per the germline V gene, CDR1 is MDHEN and CDR2 is SYDVKM. The CDR3 DNA is TGTGCCAGCATCAAGGGCAGGGGGCGGTTTGAAGGCAATCAGCCCCAGCATTTT. It yields the protein CASIKGRGRFEGNQPQHF.

The chain is built from TRBV7-5 and TRBJ1-4; the table's D call, TRBD1, has no DNA check behind it. TRBV7-5 is a recognized pseudogene. This CDR3 comprises 14 residues. This CDR3 is CARSFQGTHEKLFF. The CDR3 nucleotides are TGTGCCAGAAGCTTCCAGGGGACCCATGAAAAACTGTTTTTT.

This sequence joins TRBV5-1 and TRBJ1-6; no reliable D call. The CDR3 runs 13 residues. Germline lookup yields CDR1 SGHRS and CDR2 YFSETQ. V dropped 0 bases and J dropped 11 bases, with 9 bases sitting between them. This chain's CDR3 is CASSLAGVAPLHF. The CDR3, as DNA: TGCGCCAGCAGCTTGGCCGGGGTGGCACCCCTCCACTTT.

The chain combines TRBV3-1 (or the pseudogene TRBV3-2) with TRBJ2-6; perhaps TRBD1 as D (5 bases). The germline V gene encodes CDR1 LGHDT and CDR2 YNNKEL (reference sequence). V was cut by 3 bases and J by 4 bases, with 10 bases left in between. The CDR3 consists of 15 residues. The CDR3 coding sequence is TGTGCCAGCAGCCAGTCAGGGTCCGGGGCCAACGTCCTGACTTTC. It yields the protein CASSQSGSGANVLTF.

The chain recombines TRBV2 with TRBJ2-7; 9 bases agree with TRBD2. Unmatched junction bases numbered 4, after V lost 4 bases and J lost 3 bases. CDR3 size: 14 residues. Germline CDR1 and CDR2: SNHLY and FYNNEI. For the CDR3, the DNA is TGTGCCAGCAGTGTTCAGCGGGGGGACTACGAGCAGTACTTC. It codes for CASSVQRGDYEQYF.

The chain has TRBV24-1 and TRBJ1-3; D is possibly TRBD1 (6 bases). Trimming removed 5 bases from V and 0 bases from J, with 10 bases in between. In germline, CDR1 is KGHDR, CDR2 SFDVKD. There are 15 residues in the CDR3. The CDR3 sequence is CATSAAGASGNTIYF. CDR3 coding DNA: TGTGCCACCAGTGCGGCAGGGGCCTCTGGAAACACCATATATTTT.

The chain employs TRBV3-1 (or the pseudogene TRBV3-2) and TRBJ1-5; 8 nucleotides align to TRBD1. In germline, CDR1 is LGHDT, CDR2 YNNKEL (reference sequence). The CDR3 runs 14 residues. V gave up 6 bases and J gave up 4 bases; unmatched junction bases: 5. This CDR3 reads CASSSGTGNQPQHF. CDR3 in DNA: TGTGCCAGCAGTTCCGGGACAGGAAATCAGCCCCAGCATTTT.

In nucleotides, the CDR3 is TGCGCCAGCAGCTTGGCCGCAGGTTACCAAGAGACCCAGTACTTC. Encoded protein: CASSLAAGYQETQYF. The V and J genes are TRBV5-1 and TRBJ2-5, with D hard to call. Trimming removed 0 bases at V and 0 bases at J, with 9 bases between. CDR1 and CDR2 from the germline V gene are SGHRS and YFSETQ. The CDR3 consists of 15 residues.

This chain uses TRBV7-6 with TRBJ1-6; 7 nucleotides agree with TRBD1. The length of the CDR3 is 15 residues. Germline-derived CDR1 and CDR2 are SGHVS and FNYEAQ. The V and J ends lost 5 bases and 6 bases, in that order; junction bases with no gene match: 7. CDR3: CASSAQGNTNSPLHF. The CDR3 DNA reads as TGTGCCAGCAGCGCACAGGGGAATACTAATTCACCCCTCCACTTT. The whole variable domain, remainder taken from reference TRBV7-6 and TRBJ1-6, is GAGVSQSPRYKVTKRGQDVALRCDPISGHVSLYWYRQALGQGPEFLTYFNYEAQQDKSGLPNDRFSAERPEGSISTLTIQRTEQRDSAMYRCASSAQGNTNSPLHFGNGTRLTVT.

The table lists this clone with a few counts. Here the CDR3 DNA reads TGTGCCAGCAGCTGGAGTACAGGTCACGAGGCTGAAGCTTTCTTT. This gives the protein CASSWSTGHEAEAFF. The chain uses TRBV5-4 and TRBJ1-1, with D possibly TRBD1 on 5 matching bases. V dropped 3 bases and J dropped 6 bases, with 18 bases sitting between them. CDR3 length: 15 residues. Germline V gene sequence: CDR1 SGHNT, CDR2 YYREEE (reference sequence).

V is TRBV20-1 and J is TRBJ1-1; the D is unclear. The CDR3 is 11 amino acids. Germline values: CDR1 DFQATT, CDR2 SNEGSKA (reference sequence). The CDR3 loop is CRGRENTEAFF. The CDR3 nucleotides are TGCAGGGGCCGAGAGAACACTGAAGCTTTCTTT.

The V call is TRBV19, the J call TRBJ2-7; 9 bases line up with TRBD1. The CDR3 sequence is 14 residues long. Germline CDR1 is LNHDA and CDR2 is SQIVND (reference sequence). The trim removed 6 bases at V and 6 bases at J, leaving 9 bases unmatched. In nucleotides, the CDR3 is TGTGCCAGTAGAAGAGGGGACAGGGCCTTCGAGCAGTACTTC. Protein product: CASRRGDRAFEQYF.